A selection of T cell receptor beta chains follows, all from one sample in a study of shared clonotypes between healthy human individuals. TCRdb's copy holds only in-frame clones and misses some; the assay was immunoSEQ multiplex PCR. The sample has under 2,500,000 clones; 90% to 96% are singletons. Input material: naive CD4+ T cells sorted from blood. The receptors originated from a man younger than 35 in good health. Each CDR3 is given with its conserved first and last residue. For some rows the clone size is stated as once, few or many, or as a class when expanded; others skip it.

size: once
V: TRBV30
J: TRBJ2-1
length: 13
CDR3: CAWSGGPYNEQFF

size: .
V: TRBV27
J: TRBJ2-2
length: 17
CDR3: CASSGIAGGRYSGELFF

size: .
V: TRBV7-2
J: TRBJ2-2
length: 14
CDR3: CASSPGRAVGELFF

size: .
V: TRBV6-6
J: TRBJ1-1
length: 15
CDR3: CASSYSGGGSTEAFF

size: .
V: TRBV2
J: TRBJ2-2
length: 15
CDR3: CASSEGQGYTGELFF

size: .
V: TRBV9
J: TRBJ1-2
length: 14
CDR3: CASSGQGANYGYTF

size: .
V: TRBV19
J: TRBJ1-6
length: 16
CDR3: CASRVSWSSYNSPLHF

size: .
V: TRBV13
J: TRBJ2-1
length: 14
CDR3: CASSLYTEANEQFF

size: .
V: TRBV6-6
J: TRBJ1-4
length: 14
CDR3: CASSYRRADEKLFF

size: .
V: TRBV6-1
J: TRBJ2-7
length: 15
CDR3: CASSVEGQGNYGQYF

size: .
V: TRBV27
J: TRBJ2-7
length: 13
CDR3: CAVRAGGGYEQYF

size: .
V: TRBV4-1
J: TRBJ1-1
length: 13
CDR3: CASSPGQPTEAFF

size: .
V: TRBV7-6
J: TRBJ2-7
length: 14
CDR3: CASSLGGGSGEQYF

size: .
V: TRBV5-1
J: TRBJ2-3
length: 16
CDR3: CASSLIFSRTTDTQYF

size: .
V: TRBV10-3
J: TRBJ2-7
length: 14
CDR3: CAINSPGTLSVQYF

size: few
V: TRBV19
J: TRBJ1-2
length: 15
CDR3: CASSDPGHHKGGYTF

size: .
V: TRBV5-4
J: TRBJ2-5
length: 13
CDR3: CASSFRGIETQYF

size: .
V: TRBV5-5
J: TRBJ1-2
length: 14
CDR3: CASSLGPDPYGYTF

size: .
V: TRBV6-5
J: TRBJ2-3
length: 15
CDR3: CASIRAGAGTDTQYF

size: .
V: TRBV7-2
J: TRBJ2-3
length: 15
CDR3: CASSLQGAGTDTQYF

size: once
V: TRBV10-3
J: TRBJ1-1
length: 11
CDR3: CAIRGNSEAFF

size: .
V: TRBV2
J: TRBJ2-4
length: 15
CDR3: CASTPTGEAKNIQYF

size: .
V: TRBV25-1
J: TRBJ1-6
length: 16
CDR3: CASSQAGQGYNSPLHF

size: .
V: TRBV9
J: TRBJ2-2
length: 16
CDR3: CASSATPGTKSGELFF

size: .
V: TRBV5-6
J: TRBJ1-5
length: 15
CDR3: CASSLGTGGNQPQHF

size: .
V: TRBV28
J: TRBJ1-5
length: 15
CDR3: CATQFPRGDNQPQHF